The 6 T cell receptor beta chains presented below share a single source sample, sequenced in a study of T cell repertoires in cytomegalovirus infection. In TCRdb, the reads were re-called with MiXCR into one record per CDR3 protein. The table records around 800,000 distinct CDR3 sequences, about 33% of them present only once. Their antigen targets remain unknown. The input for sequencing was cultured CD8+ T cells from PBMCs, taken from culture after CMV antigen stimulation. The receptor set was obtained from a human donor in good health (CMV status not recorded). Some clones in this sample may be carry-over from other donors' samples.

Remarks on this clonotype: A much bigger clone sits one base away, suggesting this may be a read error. The CDR3 region is CANSVGGQGAEQFF. The CDR3 DNA reads as TGTGCCAACAGCGTAGGGGGACAGGGGGCTGAGCAGTTCTTC. The rearrangement uses TRBV7-3 and TRBJ2-1; 12 nucleotides match TRBD1. Germline lookup yields CDR1 SGHTA and CDR2 FQGTGA. This CDR3 is 14 amino acids long.

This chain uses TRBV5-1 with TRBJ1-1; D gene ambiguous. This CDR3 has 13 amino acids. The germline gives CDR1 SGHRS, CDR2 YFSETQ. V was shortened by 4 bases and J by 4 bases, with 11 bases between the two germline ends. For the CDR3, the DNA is TGCGCCAGCAGCGCGGCAAGGAGCACTGAAGCTTTCTTT. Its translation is CASSAARSTEAFF.

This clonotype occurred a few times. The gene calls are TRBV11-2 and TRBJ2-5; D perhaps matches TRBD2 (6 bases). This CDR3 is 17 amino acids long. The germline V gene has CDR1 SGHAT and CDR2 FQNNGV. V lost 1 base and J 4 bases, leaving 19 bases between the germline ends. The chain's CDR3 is CASSLGAGITNAETQYF. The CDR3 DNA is TGTGCCAGCAGCTTAGGTGCGGGAATTACTAATGCAGAGACCCAGTACTTC. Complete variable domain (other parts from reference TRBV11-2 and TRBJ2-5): EAGVAQSPRYKIIEKRQSVAFWCNPISGHATLYWYQQILGQGPKLLIQFQNNGVVDDSQLPKDRFSAERLKGVDSTLKIQPAKLEDSAVYLCASSLGAGITNAETQYFGPGTRLLVL.

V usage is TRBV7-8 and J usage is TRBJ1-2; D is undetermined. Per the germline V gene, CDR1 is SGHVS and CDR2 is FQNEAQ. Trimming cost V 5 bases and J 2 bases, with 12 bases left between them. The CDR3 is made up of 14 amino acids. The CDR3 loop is CASSDRGFNYGYTF. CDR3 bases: TGTGCCAGCAGCGACCGGGGATTCAACTATGGCTACACCTTC.

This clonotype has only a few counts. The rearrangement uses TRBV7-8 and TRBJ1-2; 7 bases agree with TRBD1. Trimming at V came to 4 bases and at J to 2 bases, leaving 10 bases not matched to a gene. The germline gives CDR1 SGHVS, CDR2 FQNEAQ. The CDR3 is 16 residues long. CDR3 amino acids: CASSSGHRGPNYGYTF. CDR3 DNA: TGTGCCAGCAGCTCCGGCCACAGGGGCCCGAACTATGGCTACACCTTC.

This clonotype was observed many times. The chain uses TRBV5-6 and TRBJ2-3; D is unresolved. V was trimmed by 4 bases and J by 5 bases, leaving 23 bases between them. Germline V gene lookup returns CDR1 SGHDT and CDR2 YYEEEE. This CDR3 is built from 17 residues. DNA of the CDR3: TGTGCCAGCAGCACCATGACGGAAAGGACCCCAAAAGATACGCAGTATTTT. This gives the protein CASSTMTERTPKDTQYF.